This T cell receptor (beta chain) is from a study of OX40 agonist ivuxolimab in advanced cancers. Turning to the study itself: Patients receiving dose escalation had hepatocellular carcinoma, melanoma, renal cell or head and neck cancer.

TCRdb's copy holds only in-frame clones and misses some; the assay was immunoSEQ multiplex PCR. The repertoire has some 70,000 clones, about 81% of them found once; the top ten carry 0.42%. Anyone with autoimmune disease history or systemic immunosuppression was excluded. This clone has only one observation. Its antigen remains unknown. The V gene lost 7 bases and the J gene lost 7 bases, with 11 bases spanning the gap. CDR1 is MDHEN, CDR2 SYDVKM, per germline. The CDR3 totals 13 residues. Findings and limits, study-wide: Doses of 0.1 to 3.0 mg/kg were accompanied by clonal expansion of CD4+ and CD8+ blood T cells by week 6.

The chain combines TRBV28 with TRBJ1-6; D ambiguous. This TCR was recovered from an adult with an advanced solid tumor such as melanoma, head and neck, liver or kidney cancer. The sequences come from CD4+ or CD8+ T cells sorted from blood, collected in a trial of the OX40 agonist ivuxolimab. The CDR3 coding sequence is TGTGCCAGCACTGCGGACTGGAATTCACCCCTCCACTTT. Protein sequence: CASTADWNSPLHF.